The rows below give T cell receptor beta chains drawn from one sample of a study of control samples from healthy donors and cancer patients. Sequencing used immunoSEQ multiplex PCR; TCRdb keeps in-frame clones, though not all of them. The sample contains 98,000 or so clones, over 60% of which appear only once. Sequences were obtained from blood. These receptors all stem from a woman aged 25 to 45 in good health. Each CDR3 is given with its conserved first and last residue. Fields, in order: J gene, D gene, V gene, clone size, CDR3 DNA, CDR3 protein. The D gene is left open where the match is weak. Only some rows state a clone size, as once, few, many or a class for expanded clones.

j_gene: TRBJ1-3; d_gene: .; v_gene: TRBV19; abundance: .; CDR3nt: TGTGCCAGTACCCCTTTTGGACCTGGAAACACCATATATTTT; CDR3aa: CASTPFGPGNTIYF
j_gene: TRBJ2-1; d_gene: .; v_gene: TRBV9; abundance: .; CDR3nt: TGTGCCAGCAGCCCTAGCACGAACAATGAGCAGTTCTTC; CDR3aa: CASSPSTNNEQFF
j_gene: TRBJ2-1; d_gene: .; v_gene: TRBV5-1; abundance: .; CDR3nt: TGCGCCAGCAGCTTGCCCCAGTCCAGAGGATGGCTCTTC; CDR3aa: CASSLPQSRGWLF
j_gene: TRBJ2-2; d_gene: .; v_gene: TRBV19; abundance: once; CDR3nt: TGTGCCAGTAGTACCCAGGGACGCCACGGGGAGCTGTTTTTT; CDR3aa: CASSTQGRHGELFF
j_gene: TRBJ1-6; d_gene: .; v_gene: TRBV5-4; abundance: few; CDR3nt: TGTGCCAGCAGGCGGGGGAGATCACCCCTCCACTTT; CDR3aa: CASRRGRSPLHF
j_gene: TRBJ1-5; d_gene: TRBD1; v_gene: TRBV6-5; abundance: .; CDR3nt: TGTGCCAGCAGGGGGACAGGGACTCAGCCCCAGCATTTT; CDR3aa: CASRGTGTQPQHF
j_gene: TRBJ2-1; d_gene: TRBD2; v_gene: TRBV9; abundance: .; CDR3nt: TGTGCCAGCAGCGCCGTCGGACTAGCGGGGGTCAATGAGCAGTTCTTC; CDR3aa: CASSAVGLAGVNEQFF
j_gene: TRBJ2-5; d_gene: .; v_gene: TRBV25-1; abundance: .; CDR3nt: TGTGCCAGCAGTGCGCCAGAGACCCAGTACTTC; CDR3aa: CASSAPETQYF
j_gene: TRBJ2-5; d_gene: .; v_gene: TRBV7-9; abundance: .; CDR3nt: TGTGCCAGCAGCCCGCCCGATGTTAGGGAGACCCAGTACTTC; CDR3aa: CASSPPDVRETQYF
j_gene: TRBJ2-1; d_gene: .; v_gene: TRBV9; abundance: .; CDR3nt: TGTGCCAGCAGCAACGGTGGGGGGGGCTTCTACAATGAGCAGTTCTTC; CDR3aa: CASSNGGGGFYNEQFF
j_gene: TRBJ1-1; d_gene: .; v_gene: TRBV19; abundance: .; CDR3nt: TGTGCCAGTAGTATGGACGCAGGGGAAGGAGCTTTCTTT; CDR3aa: CASSMDAGEGAFF
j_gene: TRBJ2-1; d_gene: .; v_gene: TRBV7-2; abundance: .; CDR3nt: TGTGCCAGCAGCTTGAGGCTAGCCTTCGAGCAGTTCTTC; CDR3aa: CASSLRLAFEQFF
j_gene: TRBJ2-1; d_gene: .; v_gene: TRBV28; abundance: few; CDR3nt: TGTGCCAGCAGTTTATTTTCAAACCTCAATGAGCAGTTCTTC; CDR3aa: CASSLFSNLNEQFF
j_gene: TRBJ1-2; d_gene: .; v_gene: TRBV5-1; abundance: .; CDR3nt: TGCGCCAGCAGCTTGGCACCGGTCGCCTATGGCTACACCTTC; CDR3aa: CASSLAPVAYGYTF
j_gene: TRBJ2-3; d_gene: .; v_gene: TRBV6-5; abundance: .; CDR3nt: TGTGCCAGCAGAAACGAAGGGGGGGCAGATACGCAGTATTTT; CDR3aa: CASRNEGGADTQYF
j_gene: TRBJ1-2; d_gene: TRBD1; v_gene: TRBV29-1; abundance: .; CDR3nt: TGCAGCTCTAGGACAGGGGGCTTTGGCTACACCTTC; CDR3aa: CSSRTGGFGYTF
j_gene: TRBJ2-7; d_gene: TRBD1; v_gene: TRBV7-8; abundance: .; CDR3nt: TGTGCCAGCAGCTCGGGACAGGGCTCCTACGAGCAGTACTTC; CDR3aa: CASSSGQGSYEQYF
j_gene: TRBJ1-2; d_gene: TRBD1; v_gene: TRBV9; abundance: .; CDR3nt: TGTGCCAGCTCTGGGACAGGGTTAGGCTACACCTTC; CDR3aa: CASSGTGLGYTF
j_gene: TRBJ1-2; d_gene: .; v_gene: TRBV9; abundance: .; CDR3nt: TGTGCCAGCAGCGTAGATCCGGGGAGTGGGTATGGCTACACCTTC; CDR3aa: CASSVDPGSGYGYTF
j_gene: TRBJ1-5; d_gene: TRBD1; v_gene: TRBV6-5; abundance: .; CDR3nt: TGTGCCAGCACTTCAGGACAGGGAAGGTATCAGCCCCAGCATTTT; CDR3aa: CASTSGQGRYQPQHF
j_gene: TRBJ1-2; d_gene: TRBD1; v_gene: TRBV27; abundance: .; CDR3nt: TGTGCCAGCGGAACAGGGGGCTATGGCTACACCTTC; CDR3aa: CASGTGGYGYTF
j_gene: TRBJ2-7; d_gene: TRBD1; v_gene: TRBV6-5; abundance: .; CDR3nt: TGTGCCAGCAGGGCCCCGGGACAGGGGACATACGAGCAGTACTTC; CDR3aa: CASRAPGQGTYEQYF
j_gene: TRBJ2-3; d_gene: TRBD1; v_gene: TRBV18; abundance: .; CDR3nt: TGTGCCAGCTCACTCCGGGACAGGGGGACAGATACGCAGTATTTT; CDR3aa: CASSLRDRGTDTQYF
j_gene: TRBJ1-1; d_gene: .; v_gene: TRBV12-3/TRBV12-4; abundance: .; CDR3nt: TGTGCCAGCAGTTCGACAGGTTACACTGAAGCTTTCTTT; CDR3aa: CASSSTGYTEAFF
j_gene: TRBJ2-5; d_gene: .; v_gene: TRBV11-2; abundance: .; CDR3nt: TGTGCCAGCAGGTCGGCCGTGGAGCGCGAGACCCAGTACTTC; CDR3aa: CASRSAVERETQYF
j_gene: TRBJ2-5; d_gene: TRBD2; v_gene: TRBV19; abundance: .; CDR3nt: TGTGCCAGTAGGGGGACTAGGGCGGAGACCCAGTACTTC; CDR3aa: CASRGTRAETQYF
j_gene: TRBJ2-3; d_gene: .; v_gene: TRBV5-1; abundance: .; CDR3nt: TGCGCCAGCAGCTTAGGCACGTCCGATACGCAGTATTTT; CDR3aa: CASSLGTSDTQYF
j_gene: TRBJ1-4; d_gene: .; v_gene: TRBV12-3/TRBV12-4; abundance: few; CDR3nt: TGTGCCAGCAGTTTAGCAGGGGTGGAAAAACTGTTTTTT; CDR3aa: CASSLAGVEKLFF
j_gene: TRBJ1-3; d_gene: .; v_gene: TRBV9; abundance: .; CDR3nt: TGTGCCAGCAGCGTAGCGGTTGGAAACACCATATATTTT; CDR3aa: CASSVAVGNTIYF
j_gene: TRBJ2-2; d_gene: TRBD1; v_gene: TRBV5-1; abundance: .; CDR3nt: TGCGCCAGCAGTCAAGGACAGGGAATCACCGGGGAGCTGTTTTTT; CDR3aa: CASSQGQGITGELFF
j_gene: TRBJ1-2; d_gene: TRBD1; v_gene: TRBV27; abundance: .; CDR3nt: TGTGCCAGCAGGTCAACAGGGGGGGACTATGGCTACACCTTC; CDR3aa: CASRSTGGDYGYTF
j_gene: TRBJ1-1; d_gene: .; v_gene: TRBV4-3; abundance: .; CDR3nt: TGCGCCAGCAGCCACGGAACGGGGGATGGAACTGAAGCTTTCTTT; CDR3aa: CASSHGTGDGTEAFF
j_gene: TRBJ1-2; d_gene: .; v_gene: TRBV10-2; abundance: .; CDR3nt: TGCGCCAGCAGTGAGAGTAGGGAACAAGGCTACACCTTC; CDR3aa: CASSESREQGYTF